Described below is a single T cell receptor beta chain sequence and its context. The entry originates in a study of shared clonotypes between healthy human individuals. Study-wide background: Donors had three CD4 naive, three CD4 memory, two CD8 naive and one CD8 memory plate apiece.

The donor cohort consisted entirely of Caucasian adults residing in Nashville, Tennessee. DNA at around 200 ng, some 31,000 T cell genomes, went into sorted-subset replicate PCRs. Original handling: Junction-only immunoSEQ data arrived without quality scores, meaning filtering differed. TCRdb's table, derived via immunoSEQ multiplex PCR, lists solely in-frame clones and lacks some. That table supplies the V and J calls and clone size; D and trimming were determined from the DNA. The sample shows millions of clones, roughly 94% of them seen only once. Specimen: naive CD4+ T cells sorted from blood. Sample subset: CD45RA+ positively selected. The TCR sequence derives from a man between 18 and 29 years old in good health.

The CDR3 DNA follows: TGTGCCAGCAGCTCCCAAGGAAGGAACACTGAAGCTTTCTTT. Protein: CASSSQGRNTEAFF. The chain uses TRBV7-9 and TRBJ1-1; D is undetermined. Trimming removed 4 bases from V and 1 base from J, with 10 bases in between. Germline CDR1 and CDR2: SEHNR and FQNEAQ (reference sequence). CDR3 length: 14 residues.